This T cell receptor beta chain was found in a study of regulatory T cells in long-lasting Graves disease. The length of the CDR3 is 13 residues. V dropped 8 bases and J dropped 0 bases, with 8 bases sitting between them. Germline values: CDR1 MNHEY, CDR2 SVGEGT. Documented time point: persistent/refractory GD, antithyroid drugs over 5 years with positive TRAb. Preparation of the TCR library used RNA extracted from PBMCs. Construction of the TCR beta libraries employed iRepertoire HTBI primers in conjunction with Arm-PCR of CDR3 regions. Using its own MiXCR run on the multiplex PCR reads, TCRdb lists one record per CDR3 protein. Of a few hundred thousand distinct CDR3 sequences in the sample, around a fifth were seen once. This clonotype was recorded many times.

The chain carries TRBV6-2 or TRBV6-3 and TRBJ1-5; D ambiguous. The sequencing used peripheral blood mononuclear cells (PBMCs), collected when the disease was refractory, from a patient treated with antithyroid drugs. This TCR derives from a female donor with Graves disease. CDR3 DNA: TGTGCCAGCGCCATCTATAGCAATCAGCCCCAGCATTTT. Protein product: CASAIYSNQPQHF.